This is a list of T cell receptor beta chains from one sample in a study of neurological immune-mediated disorders. TCRdb re-called the 5' RACE reads through MiXCR, storing one row per CDR3 protein. Among about 120,000 distinct CDR3 sequences listed, about 3.2% were seen once. Source material: PBMCs. The receptor source for this set is a woman aged 25 to 39 with multiple sclerosis. Each CDR3 is given with its conserved first and last residue. The order of the fields is clone size, J gene, D gene, V gene, CDR3 protein, CDR3 DNA. D genes are given only for firm matches. Clone sizes are given selectively: once, few, many, or a class where the clone is expanded.

many TRBJ2-7 . TRBV29-1 CSVHSLDSYEQYF TGCAGCGTCCACTCCTTGGACTCCTACGAGCAGTACTTC
many TRBJ2-7 TRBD2 TRBV5-1 CASSLVSGGSYEQYF TGCGCCAGCAGCTTGGTATCGGGAGGGTCCTACGAGCAGTACTTC
many TRBJ1-1 . TRBV9 CASSYVIGFGEAFF TGTGCCAGCAGTTACGTCATCGGGTTCGGCGAAGCTTTCTTT
many TRBJ1-1 . TRBV7-9 CASSLGRLMSTFF TGTGCCAGCAGCTTAGGGAGACTGATGTCGACTTTCTTT
many TRBJ2-7 TRBD1 TRBV4-3 CASSQEWQGVSEQYF TGCGCCAGCAGCCAAGAATGGCAGGGGGTGAGCGAGCAGTACTTC
many TRBJ1-2 . TRBV10-3 CAISDSSKYGYTF TGTGCCATCAGTGACAGCTCTAAGTATGGCTACACCTTC
few TRBJ1-1 . TRBV7-2 CASSFRGTTEAFF TGTGCCAGCAGCTTCAGGGGAACCACTGAAGCTTTCTTT
many TRBJ2-1 TRBD2 TRBV20-1 CSASGTSGASSYNEQFF TGCAGTGCTAGCGGGACTAGCGGGGCCTCCTCCTACAATGAGCAGTTCTTC
many TRBJ2-7 TRBD1 TRBV27 CASSLSGTAIDEQYF TGTGCCAGCAGTCTGTCCGGGACAGCGATTGACGAGCAGTACTTC
many TRBJ2-5 TRBD2 TRBV20-1 CSARGGDLAGLETQYF TGCAGTGCTAGGGGTGGGGATCTAGCGGGGCTGGAGACCCAGTACTTC
many TRBJ2-7 TRBD1 TRBV7-6 CASSLEGGPNEQYF TGTGCCAGCAGCTTAGAAGGGGGCCCCAACGAGCAGTACTTC
few TRBJ2-2 TRBD2 TRBV5-1 CASSLAGGYTGELFF TGCGCCAGCAGCTTGGCCGGGGGGTACACCGGGGAGCTGTTTTTT
many TRBJ2-1 TRBD1 TRBV29-1 CSVPGQGLGNEQFF TGCAGCGTCCCCGGACAGGGGCTCGGAAATGAGCAGTTCTTC
. TRBJ1-1 . TRBV7-6 CASSFSLLTEAFF TGTGCCAGCAGTTTCAGCCTTCTCACTGAAGCTTTCTTT
many TRBJ1-3 . TRBV20-1 CSARLRSGNTIYF TGCAGTGCTAGGCTACGCTCTGGAAACACCATATATTTT
many TRBJ1-1 . TRBV20-1 CSARLSAGEAFF TGCAGTGCTAGACTTAGCGCCGGGGAGGCTTTCTTT
many TRBJ2-1 . TRBV20-1 CSARGVRDPLYNEQFF TGCAGTGCTAGGGGCGTGCGGGACCCACTATACAATGAGCAGTTCTTC
. TRBJ2-7 . TRBV20-1 CSARDGWGFDEQYF TGCAGTGCTAGAGATGGTTGGGGGTTCGACGAGCAGTACTTC
many TRBJ2-7 . TRBV5-1 CASSLTSSEQYF TGCGCCAGCAGCTTGACCAGCTCAGAGCAGTACTTC
many TRBJ1-1 TRBD1 TRBV20-1 CSAHSGQLNTEAFF TGCAGTGCCCACTCGGGACAGTTAAACACTGAAGCTTTCTTT
many TRBJ1-1 TRBD1 TRBV7-2 CASRRIGGYTEAFF TGTGCCAGCAGAAGAATAGGGGGCTACACTGAAGCTTTCTTT
many TRBJ1-5 . TRBV12-3/TRBV12-4 CASSPRGPINQPQHF TGTGCCAGCAGCCCTAGGGGACCGATTAATCAGCCCCAGCATTTT
many TRBJ2-5 . TRBV6-1 CASGADWGKETQYF TGTGCCAGCGGGGCTGACTGGGGGAAAGAGACCCAGTACTTC
many TRBJ1-2 . TRBV19 CASSMGFGRDGYTF TGTGCCAGTAGTATGGGATTTGGACGGGATGGCTACACCTTC
many TRBJ2-7 . TRBV20-1 CSAAGSVEQYF TGCAGTGCTGCAGGAAGCGTCGAGCAGTACTTC
many TRBJ2-1 TRBD2 TRBV3-1 CASSPGTSPNEQFF TGTGCCAGCAGCCCCGGGACTAGTCCAAATGAGCAGTTCTTC
. TRBJ2-1 . TRBV12-3/TRBV12-4 CASRTETRAGNEQFF TGTGCCAGCAGAACGGAGACCCGAGCGGGCAATGAGCAGTTCTTC
many TRBJ1-6 . TRBV5-1 CASSEWGEVGSYNSPLHF TGCGCCAGCAGCGAATGGGGCGAGGTGGGCTCCTATAATTCACCCCTCCACTTT
many TRBJ1-3 TRBD1 TRBV5-1 CASSQTGQGSGNTIYF TGCGCCAGCAGCCAGACGGGACAGGGCTCTGGAAACACCATATATTTT
few TRBJ2-5 . TRBV4-3 CASSQVVYGTQLYQETQYF TGCGCCAGCAGCCAAGTAGTATACGGCACCCAATTGTACCAAGAGACCCAGTACTTC
many TRBJ1-1 . TRBV5-6 CASSLPQGNTEAFF TGTGCCAGCAGCCTACCCCAGGGGAACACTGAAGCTTTCTTT
. TRBJ2-1 . TRBV20-1 CSARDSIASDNEQFF TGCAGTGCTAGAGATTCGATAGCTTCAGACAATGAGCAGTTCTTC
many TRBJ1-4 TRBD1 TRBV27 CASSLGQGPEKLFF TGTGCCAGCAGCCTGGGACAGGGCCCTGAAAAACTGTTTTTT
many TRBJ2-7 TRBD2 TRBV12-3/TRBV12-4 CASTKGRGSYEQYF TGTGCCAGCACCAAAGGGAGGGGTTCCTACGAGCAGTACTTC
many TRBJ2-1 TRBD2 TRBV5-1 CASSPRASGRSSYNEQFF TGCGCCAGCAGCCCTCGGGCTAGCGGGAGGAGCTCCTACAATGAGCAGTTCTTC
many TRBJ1-1 TRBD1 TRBV5-5 CASSAQGAGTEAFF TGTGCCAGCAGCGCACAGGGGGCTGGCACTGAAGCTTTCTTT
many TRBJ2-5 TRBD2 TRBV12-3/TRBV12-4 CASSFGAGDVLETQYF TGTGCCAGCAGTTTTGGAGCGGGAGATGTCTTGGAGACCCAGTACTTC
many TRBJ2-1 . TRBV20-1 CSANSEPRSYNEQFF TGCAGTGCTAACTCGGAGCCCCGCTCCTACAATGAGCAGTTCTTC
many TRBJ2-1 . TRBV5-1 CASSLPREGLQNNEQFF TGCGCCAGCAGCTTGCCCCGCGAGGGACTGCAGAACAATGAGCAGTTCTTC
many TRBJ2-3 TRBD2 TRBV7-2 CASSPGTSGGPSTDTQYF TGTGCCAGCAGCCCGGGGACTAGCGGGGGCCCTAGCACAGATACGCAGTATTTT
many TRBJ1-1 . TRBV7-2 CASTPGGALTEAFF TGTGCCAGCACCCCGGGAGGGGCACTCACTGAAGCTTTCTTT
many TRBJ1-5 . TRBV12-3/TRBV12-4 CASSFRSNQPQHF TGTGCCAGCAGTTTTCGGTCCAATCAGCCCCAGCATTTT
many TRBJ1-2 TRBD1 TRBV29-1 CSVTGTDNYGYTF TGCAGCGTTACCGGGACAGACAACTATGGCTACACCTTC
many TRBJ2-3 . TRBV25-1 CASSVAGISGDTQYF TGTGCCAGCAGTGTAGCCGGGATCTCAGGAGATACGCAGTATTTT
many TRBJ2-7 TRBD2 TRBV13 CASSYPGRDEQYF TGTGCCAGCAGCTACCCGGGGAGGGACGAGCAGTACTTC
many TRBJ2-7 . TRBV5-1 CASSSGPAYEQYF TGCGCCAGCAGCTCGGGCCCGGCCTACGAGCAGTACTTC
few TRBJ1-5 TRBD1 TRBV4-3 CASSQDRQGADEILQPQHF TGCGCCAGCAGCCAAGATCGGCAGGGGGCCGACGAGATTCTTCAGCCCCAGCATTTT
many TRBJ2-1 . TRBV29-1 CSVGWGYNEQFF TGCAGCGTCGGGTGGGGCTACAATGAGCAGTTCTTC
many TRBJ2-3 . TRBV29-1 CSVLWWRSGIIDTQYF TGCAGCGTATTATGGTGGAGGTCCGGCATAATAGATACGCAGTATTTT
many TRBJ1-5 . TRBV7-2 CASSPRGGSQPQHF TGTGCCAGCAGCCCGAGGGGGGGCAGTCAGCCCCAGCATTTT
many TRBJ2-7 TRBD1 TRBV19 CASRRTGASYEQYF TGTGCCAGTAGGAGGACAGGGGCATCCTACGAGCAGTACTTC
many TRBJ2-5 TRBD1 TRBV12-3/TRBV12-4 CASSRQGGEQETQYF TGTGCCAGCAGTAGACAGGGGGGAGAACAAGAGACCCAGTACTTC
many TRBJ2-5 . TRBV28 CASSPLGGLEGQETQYF TGTGCCAGCAGTCCCCTAGGAGGGTTAGAGGGCCAAGAGACCCAGTACTTC
many TRBJ1-2 . TRBV7-9 CASSLGAGTLSGYTF TGTGCCAGCAGCTTAGGAGCGGGGACATTAAGTGGCTACACCTTC
many TRBJ1-2 TRBD1 TRBV29-1 CSVPQGEVYGYTF TGCAGCGTTCCACAGGGGGAGGTCTATGGCTACACCTTC
many TRBJ1-1 . TRBV29-1 CSVGVTEAFF TGCAGCGTCGGGGTAACTGAAGCTTTCTTT
. TRBJ1-5 . TRBV30 CAWSNLGQPQHF TGTGCCTGGAGTAATTTGGGGCAGCCCCAGCATTTT
many TRBJ1-2 . TRBV5-1 CASSLGGNNYGYTF TGCGCCAGCAGCTTGGGAGGGAATAACTATGGCTACACCTTC